This TCR beta chain originates from a study of blood T cells in healthy people across ages (dated by TCRdb to 2015 to 2017). Background for the entire study: In model experiments, roughly one uniquely barcoded TCR beta cDNA molecule per two T cells was captured by template switching. To track age-related changes in TCR beta repertoire diversity, the study relied on deep sequencing normalized with unique cDNA molecular identifiers. Donors were grouped into four age groups: young (average roughly 16 years), middle-aged (around 39), aged (roughly 67) and long-lived (about 89). Two additional independent replicas of 1 million unique cDNA reads from the same blood draw were analyzed for two donors (one aged 18 to 30 and one aged 80 or older). Results and caveats for the whole study, not just this receptor: The percentage of naive T cells measured by flow cytometry correlated strongly with observed TCR beta diversity. Compared with the aged group, the long-lived group had more naive CD4+ T cells, fewer expanded clones and increased TCR diversity, a pattern suggesting age selection. As age increased, observed TCR beta diversity per million T cells dropped in a roughly linear way, and a significant reduction was already evident by age around 41. The CMV infection status of donors was not known, potentially confounding age-related changes in expanded clonotypes. Bulk unsorted PBMC profiling prevented conclusive comparison of naive and antigen-experienced compartments. Estimates of total diversity based on one million sequenced T cells were regarded as lower bounds and as underestimates.

Systemically healthy Caucasian individuals from Russia, 39 in total and aged about 6 to 100 years, were included as donors. Each donor gave ten milliliters of peripheral blood, drawn into EDTA-treated Vacutainer tubes. Ficoll-Paque density-gradient centrifugation was used to isolate PBMCs, with at least 7 million obtained per sample. Trizol reagent was used to extract total RNA from PBMCs, with at least 5.5 micrograms per sample. Naive CD45RAhigh/CD27high T cell percentages were measured by flow cytometry on a PBMC aliquot from every donor. This clonotype showed up just a few times. The antigen it binds to is not known. Base quality data are lacking; no much larger clone is found one base away. Libraries were built with 5' RACE. TCRdb names Illumina HiSeq 2500 as the instrument used. A second PCR of about 7 to 12 cycles was run with a J-beta primer mix and a sample-barcoded 5' primer. A template-switch 5' adaptor carrying 12 random nucleotides introduced a unique molecular identifier onto each TCR beta cDNA molecule. Each sample yielded at least 2.5 million CDR3-containing paired-end reads. First-strand cDNA synthesis was performed from all RNA using the Mint cDNA synthesis kit, with priming by a TRBC-specific oligonucleotide. Following uracil-DNA glycosylase treatment, all cDNA underwent a first 18-cycle PCR with the universal primers M1SS and BC2_uni_R. The study's processing was this. Each sample was normalized by randomly selecting 1 million high-quality reads, each carrying a distinct molecular identifier. Instead of being binned into consensus sequences, reads with shared molecular identifiers were discarded. CDR3 identification, clonotype clustering and error correction used MiTCR with a Q25 quality threshold and the strictest error-elimination algorithm. A nonparametric unseen species model with Euler transformation was used to estimate lower-bound total TCR beta diversity. TCRdb took the public reads, trimmed them with fastp at Q25, ran MiXCR for clone calling and kept in-frame beta chains. Entries that share a CDR3 protein sequence are merged under the most common genes and DNA. TCRdb's processing, not the study's, gives the V and J calls here. This sample has hundreds of thousands of distinct CDR3 sequences in its table, and roughly a quarter of those were observed once. The top ten hold 3% to 4% of the sample.

CDR3 length: 17 amino acids, cysteine to phenylalanine. Only the CDR3 region is kept as DNA, spanning 51 bases read in frame from base 1. From the germline V gene (reference sequence), CDR1 is SEHNR and CDR2 is FQNEAQ. At the junction V is shortened by 5 bases and J by 2 bases; bases outside the gene matches: 12. These same records also appear under a second study, on T cells of mothers and their children. As the second study states: Donors were nine systemically healthy Caucasian individuals: three mothers and their six children. cDNA synthesis used all of the extracted RNA, with around 1.6 ug of RNA in each 15 ul reaction. In the second PCR, the M1S primer introduced both the sample barcodes and 2-4 random nucleotides. Each mother yielded over 8.5 million TCR beta CDR3 reads and each child 3 million to 3.5 million reads. In both related and unrelated pairs, thymic selection shapes the output of TCR recombination in a similar way, with inherited differences having only a minor effect. Related mother-child pairs always showed normalized repertoire overlap that was slightly higher than in unrelated mother-child pairs, though the difference was never significant. No persistent microchimeric T cell clones were found, with a detection sensitivity of 80 to 100 clones per million clonotypes. The study used deep NGS to compare TCR beta repertoires of mothers and children, seeking features distinguishing related mother-child pairs from unrelated individuals. On average, the children were approximately 11 +/- 4 years old, while the mothers were roughly 36 +/- 4 years old. After adapter ligation was performed with NEBNext reagents, the libraries were sequenced on an Illumina HiSeq 2000 with 100+100 nt paired-end reads. To prevent cross-contamination, the mother and child libraries were prepared a month apart and were sequenced in separate runs. For each donor, between about 450,000 and 2,300,000 distinct TCR beta clonotypes were identified. Naive TCR beta clonotypes were estimated from low-frequency clonotypes matched to each donor's FACS-determined naive share, without sorting.

Sequenced sample: blood. This sequence was found in a boy younger than 10 in good health. The sequence joins TRBV7-9 to TRBJ2-7; 10 nucleotides in the junction match TRBD2. The bases read TGTGCCAGCAGCAACGCAGCGGGAGGGCCCCGGACCTACGAGCAGTACTTC. The translation is CASSNAAGGPRTYEQYF.